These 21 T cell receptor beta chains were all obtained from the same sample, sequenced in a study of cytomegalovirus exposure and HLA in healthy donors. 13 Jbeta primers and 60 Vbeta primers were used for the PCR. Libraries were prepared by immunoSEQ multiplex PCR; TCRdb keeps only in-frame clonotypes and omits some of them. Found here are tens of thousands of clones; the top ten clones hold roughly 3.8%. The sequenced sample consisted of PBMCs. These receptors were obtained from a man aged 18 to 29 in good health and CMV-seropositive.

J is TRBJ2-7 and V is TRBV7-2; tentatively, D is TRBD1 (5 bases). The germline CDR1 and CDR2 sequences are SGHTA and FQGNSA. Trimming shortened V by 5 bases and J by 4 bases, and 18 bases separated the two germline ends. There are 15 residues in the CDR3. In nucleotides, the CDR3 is TGTGCCAGCAGCCTACCGCGGCCAGGGTGGTACGAGCAGTACTTC. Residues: CASSLPRPGWYEQYF. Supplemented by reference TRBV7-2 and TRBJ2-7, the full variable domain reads GAGVSQSPSNKVTEKGKDVELRCDPISGHTALYWYRQSLGQGLEFLIYFQGNSAPDKSGLPSDRFSAERTGGSVSTLTIQRTQQEDSAVYLCASSLPRPGWYEQYFGPGTRLTVT.

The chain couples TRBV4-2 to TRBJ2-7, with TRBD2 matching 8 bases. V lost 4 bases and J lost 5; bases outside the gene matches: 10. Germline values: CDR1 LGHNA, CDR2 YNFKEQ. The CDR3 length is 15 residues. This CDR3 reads CASSPGTSNQNEQYF. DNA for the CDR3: TGTGCCAGCAGCCCCGGGACTAGTAACCAGAACGAGCAGTACTTC.

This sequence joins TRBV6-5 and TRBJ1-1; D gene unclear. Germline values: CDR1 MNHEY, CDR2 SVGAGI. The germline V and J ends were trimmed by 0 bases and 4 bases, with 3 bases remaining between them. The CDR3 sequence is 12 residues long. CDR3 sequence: CASSYSSTEAFF. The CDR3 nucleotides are TGTGCCAGCAGTTACTCCTCCACTGAAGCTTTCTTT.

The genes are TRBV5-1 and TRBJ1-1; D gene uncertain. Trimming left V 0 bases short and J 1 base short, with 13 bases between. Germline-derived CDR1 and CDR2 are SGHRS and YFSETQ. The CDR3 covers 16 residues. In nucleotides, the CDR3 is TGCGCCAGCAGCTTGGGTTCCGACGCGGAGAACACTGAAGCTTTCTTT. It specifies CASSLGSDAENTEAFF.

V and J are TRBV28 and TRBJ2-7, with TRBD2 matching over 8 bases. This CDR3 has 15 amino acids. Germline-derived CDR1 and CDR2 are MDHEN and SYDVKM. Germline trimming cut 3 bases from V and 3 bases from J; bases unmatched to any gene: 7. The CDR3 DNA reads TGTGCCAGCAGTTTCGGAACTAGCGGTATCTACGAGCAGTACTTC. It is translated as CASSFGTSGIYEQYF.

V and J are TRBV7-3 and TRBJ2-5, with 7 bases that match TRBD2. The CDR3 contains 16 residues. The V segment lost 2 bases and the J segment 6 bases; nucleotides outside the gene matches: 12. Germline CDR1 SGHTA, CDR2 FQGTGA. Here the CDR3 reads CASSLGSGVIGQTQYF. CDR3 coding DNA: TGTGCCAGCAGCTTAGGCAGCGGGGTAATTGGCCAGACCCAGTACTTC.

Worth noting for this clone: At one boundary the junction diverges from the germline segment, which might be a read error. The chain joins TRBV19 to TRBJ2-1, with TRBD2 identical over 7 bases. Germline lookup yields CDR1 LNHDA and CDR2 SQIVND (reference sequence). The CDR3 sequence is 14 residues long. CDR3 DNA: TGTGCCAGTAGTAATAGGGACTACTACGATGAGCAGTTCTTC. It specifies CASSNRDYYDEQFF.

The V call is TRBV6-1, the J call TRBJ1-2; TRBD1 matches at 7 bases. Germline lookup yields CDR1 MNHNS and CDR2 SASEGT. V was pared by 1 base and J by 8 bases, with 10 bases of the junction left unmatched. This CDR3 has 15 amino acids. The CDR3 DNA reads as TGTGCCAGCAGTGAAGGATTTCAGGGGGTGAGGGGCTACACCTTC. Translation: CASSEGFQGVRGYTF.

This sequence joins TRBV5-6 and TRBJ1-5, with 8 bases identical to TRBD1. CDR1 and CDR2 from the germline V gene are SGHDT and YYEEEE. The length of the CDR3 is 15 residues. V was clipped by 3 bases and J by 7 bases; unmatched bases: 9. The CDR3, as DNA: TGTGCCAGCAGCTCCGGGACAGGCATAGGGCAGCCCCAGCATTTT. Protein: CASSSGTGIGQPQHF.

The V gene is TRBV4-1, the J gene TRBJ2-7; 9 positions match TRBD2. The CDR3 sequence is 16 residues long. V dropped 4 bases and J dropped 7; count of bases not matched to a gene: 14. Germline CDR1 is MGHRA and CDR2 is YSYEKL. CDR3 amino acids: CASSRLRVAGEGEQYF. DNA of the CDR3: TGCGCCAGCAGCCGCCTGCGGGTAGCGGGAGAGGGTGAGCAGTACTTC.

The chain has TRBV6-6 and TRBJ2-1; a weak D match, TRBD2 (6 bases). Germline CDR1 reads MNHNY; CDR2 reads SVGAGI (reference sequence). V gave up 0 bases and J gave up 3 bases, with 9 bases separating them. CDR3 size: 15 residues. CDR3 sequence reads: CASSYSGGDYNEQFF. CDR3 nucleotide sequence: TGTGCCAGCAGTTACTCCGGAGGGGACTACAATGAGCAGTTCTTC.

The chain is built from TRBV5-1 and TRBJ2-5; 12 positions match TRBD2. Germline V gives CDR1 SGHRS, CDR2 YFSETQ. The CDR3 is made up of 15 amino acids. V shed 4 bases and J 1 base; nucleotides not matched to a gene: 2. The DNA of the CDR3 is TGCGCCAGCAGCGGGACTAGCGGGTTCCAAGAGACCCAGTACTTC. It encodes CASSGTSGFQETQYF. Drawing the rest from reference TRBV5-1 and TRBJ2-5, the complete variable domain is KAGVTQTPRYLIKTRGQQVTLSCSPISGHRSVSWYQQTPGQGLQFLFEYFSETQRNKGNFPGRFSGRQFSNSRSEMNVSTLELGDSALYLCASSGTSGFQETQYFGPGTRLLVL.

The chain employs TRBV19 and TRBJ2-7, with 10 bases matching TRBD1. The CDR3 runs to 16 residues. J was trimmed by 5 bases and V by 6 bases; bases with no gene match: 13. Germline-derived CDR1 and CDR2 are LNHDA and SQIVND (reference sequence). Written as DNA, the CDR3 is TGTGCCAGTAGGACCACTTGGACAGGGGGAGTGAACGAGCAGTACTTC. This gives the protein CASRTTWTGGVNEQYF. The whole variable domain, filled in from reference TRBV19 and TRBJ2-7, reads DGGITQSPKYLFRKEGQNVTLSCEQNLNHDAMYWYRQDPGQGLRLIYYSQIVNDFQKGDIAEGYSVSREKKESFPLTVTSAQKNPTAFYLCASRTTWTGGVNEQYFGPGTRLTVT.

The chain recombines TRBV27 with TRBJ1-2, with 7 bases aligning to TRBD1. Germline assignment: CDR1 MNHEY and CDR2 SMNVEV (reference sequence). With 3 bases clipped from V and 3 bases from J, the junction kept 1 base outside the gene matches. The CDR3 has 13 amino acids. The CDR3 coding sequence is TGTGCCAGCAGTTTGGGACAGTACTATGGCTACACCTTC. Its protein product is CASSLGQYYGYTF.

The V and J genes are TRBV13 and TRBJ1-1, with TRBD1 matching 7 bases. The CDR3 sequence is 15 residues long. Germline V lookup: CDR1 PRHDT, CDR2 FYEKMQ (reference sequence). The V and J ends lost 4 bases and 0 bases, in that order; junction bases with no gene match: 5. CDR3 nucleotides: TGTGCCAGCAGCTCCGACAGGGTCATGAACACTGAAGCTTTCTTT. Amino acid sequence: CASSSDRVMNTEAFF.

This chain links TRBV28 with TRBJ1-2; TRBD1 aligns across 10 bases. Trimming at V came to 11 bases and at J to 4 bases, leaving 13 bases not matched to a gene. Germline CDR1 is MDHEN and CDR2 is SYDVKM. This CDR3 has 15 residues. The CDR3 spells CACGGQGTLGYGYTF. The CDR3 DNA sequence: TGTGCCTGCGGGGGACAGGGGACTTTAGGCTATGGCTACACCTTC.

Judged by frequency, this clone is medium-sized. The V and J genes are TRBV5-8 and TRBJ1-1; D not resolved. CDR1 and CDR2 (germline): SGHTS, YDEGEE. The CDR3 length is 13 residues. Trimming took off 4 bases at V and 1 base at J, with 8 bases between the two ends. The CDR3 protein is CASSPRRNTEAFF. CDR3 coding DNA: TGTGCCAGCAGCCCGAGGAGGAACACTGAAGCTTTCTTT.

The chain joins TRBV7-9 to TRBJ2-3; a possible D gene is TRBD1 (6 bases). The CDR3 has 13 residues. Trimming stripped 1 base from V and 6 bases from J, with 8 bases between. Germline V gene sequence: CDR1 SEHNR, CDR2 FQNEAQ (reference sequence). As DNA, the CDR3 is TGTGCCAGCAGCTTAGACAGGGCTGATACGCAGTATTTT. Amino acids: CASSLDRADTQYF.

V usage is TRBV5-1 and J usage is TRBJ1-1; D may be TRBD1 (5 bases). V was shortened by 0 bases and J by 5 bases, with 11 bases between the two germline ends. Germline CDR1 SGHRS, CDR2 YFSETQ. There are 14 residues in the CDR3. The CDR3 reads CASSLDRPETEAFF. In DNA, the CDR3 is TGCGCCAGCAGCTTGGACAGGCCGGAGACTGAAGCTTTCTTT. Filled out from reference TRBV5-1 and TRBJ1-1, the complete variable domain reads KAGVTQTPRYLIKTRGQQVTLSCSPISGHRSVSWYQQTPGQGLQFLFEYFSETQRNKGNFPGRFSGRQFSNSRSEMNVSTLELGDSALYLCASSLDRPETEAFFGQGTRLTVV.

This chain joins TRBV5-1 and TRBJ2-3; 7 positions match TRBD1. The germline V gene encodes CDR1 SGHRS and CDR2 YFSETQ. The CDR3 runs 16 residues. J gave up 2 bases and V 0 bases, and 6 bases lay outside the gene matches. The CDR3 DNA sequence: TGCGCCAGCAGCTTGGTGGGCACAGGGGTCACAGATACGCAGTATTTT. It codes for CASSLVGTGVTDTQYF.

CDR3 in amino acids: CASSNGQGNYGYTF. In nucleotides, the CDR3 is TGTGCCAGCAGCAATGGGCAGGGTAACTATGGCTACACCTTC. This chain joins TRBV21-1 and TRBJ1-2; the D segment call TRBD1 is taken from the table without a DNA check. TRBV21-1 is labeled a pseudogene. The CDR3 totals 14 residues.